The 23 T cell receptor beta chains in this list originate from one sample, sequenced in a study of blood T cell repertoires in COVID-19. The table came from immunoSEQ multiplex PCR; TCRdb's copy has only in-frame clones and leaves some out. The sample lists over 25,000 clones, about four fifths occurring once. Sequencing was done on a sample of peripheral blood. The origin of the receptors is an elderly man with acute or convalescent COVID-19.

The V call is TRBV19, the J call TRBJ1-4; 9 bases match TRBD1. V was pared by 4 bases and J by 8 bases, with 8 bases of the junction left unmatched. CDR1 is LNHDA and CDR2 is SQIVND in the germline V gene (reference sequence). This CDR3 has 15 amino acids. Here the CDR3 reads CASSRPDRGQEKLFF. The CDR3 nucleotides read TGTGCCAGTAGTAGACCGGACAGGGGTCAGGAAAAACTGTTTTTT.

The V call is TRBV3-1 (or the pseudogene TRBV3-2), the J call TRBJ2-7, with 10 bases identical to TRBD2. This CDR3 is 14 amino acids long. The ends lost 0 bases at V and 12 bases at J; junction bases unmatched: 8. CDR1 LGHDT and CDR2 YNNKEL come from the germline V gene (reference sequence). The CDR3 here is CASSQEGSGGAPYF. CDR3 nucleotide sequence: TGTGCCAGCAGCCAAGAGGGCAGCGGGGGGGCCCCGTACTTC.

The chain carries TRBV7-6 and TRBJ1-4, with 9 bases lining up with TRBD1. The V gene end was trimmed by 5 bases and the J gene end by 8 bases; junction bases not matched to a gene: 12. The CDR3 covers 16 residues. Germline CDR1 reads SGHVS; CDR2 reads FNYEAQ. CDR3 sequence (DNA): TGTGCCAGCAGCCCATCTCAGGGACAGGGAAGAGAAAAACTGTTTTTT. Translation gives CASSPSQGQGREKLFF.

CDR3 in DNA: TGTGCCAGCAGTAGGGACAGAGGCTACGAGCAGTACTTC. Translating it yields CASSRDRGYEQYF. V and J are TRBV6-6 and TRBJ2-7; 7 nucleotides agree with TRBD1. Losses at the gene ends were 5 bases for V and 3 bases for J; bases not matched to a gene: 4. The CDR3 has 13 amino acids. Per the germline V gene, CDR1 is MNHNY and CDR2 is SVGAGI (reference sequence).

This clone was recorded a few times. V and J are TRBV28 and TRBJ1-6; maybe TRBD1 (5 bases). There are 15 residues in the CDR3. Trimming shortened V by 8 bases and J by 8 bases, and 19 bases separated the two germline ends. Germline values: CDR1 MDHEN, CDR2 SYDVKM. The CDR3 is CASAGGGSGDSPLHF. The CDR3 DNA sequence: TGTGCCAGCGCCGGGGGTGGATCCGGTGATTCACCCCTCCACTTT.

In its sample, this clone was seen once. The rearrangement joins TRBV7-2 to TRBJ2-5; TRBD2 matches at 9 bases. Germline V CDR1 and CDR2: SGHTA, FQGNSA. The CDR3 is 15 residues long. V lost 6 bases, J lost 2 bases, and 7 bases stayed unmatched. This CDR3 reads CASSSLAGSQETQYF. CDR3 bases: TGTGCCAGCAGTTCTCTAGCGGGGTCTCAAGAGACCCAGTACTTC. The full variable domain, completed using reference TRBV7-2 and TRBJ2-5, is GAGVSQSPSNKVTEKGKDVELRCDPISGHTALYWYRQSLGQGLEFLIYFQGNSAPDKSGLPSDRFSAERTGGSVSTLTIQRTQQEDSAVYLCASSSLAGSQETQYFGPGTRLLVL.

This clone was detected a few times. The V and J genes are TRBV14 and TRBJ2-7, with TRBD1 matching over 7 bases. V was pared by 2 bases and J by 0 bases, with 7 bases of the junction left unmatched. This CDR3 spans 16 amino acids. Germline V gene data show CDR1 as SGHDN and CDR2 as FVKESK. The CDR3 protein is CASSQRQGANSYEQYF. The CDR3 region has the DNA TGTGCCAGCAGCCAACGACAGGGCGCCAACTCCTACGAGCAGTACTTC.

This sequence joins TRBV2 and TRBJ1-1; D gene unclear. V lost 7 bases, J lost 3 bases, and 12 bases lay in between. The CDR3 totals 13 residues. CDR1 SNHLY and CDR2 FYNNEI come from the germline V gene. CDR3 nucleotide sequence: TGTGCCAGCATCAGGACTCGGGACACTGAAGCTTTCTTT. Translation: CASIRTRDTEAFF.

The chain has TRBV6-5 and TRBJ2-1; D is perhaps TRBD1 (5 bases). The CDR3 sequence is 12 residues long. V gave up 5 bases and J gave up 5 bases, with 7 bases separating them. CDR1 is MNHEY and CDR2 is SVGAGI in the germline V gene. CDR3 loop: CASSHRNNEQFF. The CDR3 region has the DNA TGTGCCAGCAGTCACAGGAACAATGAGCAGTTCTTC.

The sample holds a few counts of this clone. V gene TRBV2 combines with J gene TRBJ1-2; 8 positions agree with TRBD1. After removal of 7 bases from V and 5 bases from J, the junction contained 9 bases not matched to a gene. The CDR3 is made up of 14 amino acids. In germline, CDR1 is SNHLY, CDR2 FYNNEI. CDR3 bases: TGTGCCAGCACCCAAAGGCAGGGGGCTTATGGCTACACCTTC. Translation gives CASTQRQGAYGYTF.

The rearrangement uses TRBV5-4 and TRBJ2-1, with 8 bases matching TRBD2. The CDR3 loop spans 16 amino acids. J was trimmed by 3 bases and V by 3 bases; bases with no gene match: 8. The germline CDR1 and CDR2 sequences are SGHNT and YYREEE (reference sequence). CDR3 in DNA: TGTGCCAGCAGCTCCAATAGCGGGGAAAGCTACAATGAGCAGTTCTTC. Amino acid sequence: CASSSNSGESYNEQFF.

The chain uses TRBV19 and TRBJ2-2, with 8 positions matching TRBD1. The CDR3 sequence is 16 residues long. Germline V gives CDR1 LNHDA, CDR2 SQIVND (reference sequence). With 4 bases clipped from V and 2 bases from J, the junction kept 6 bases outside the gene matches. The CDR3 DNA reads TGTGCCAGTAGTACGGGACAGGCCATTAACACCGGGGAGCTGTTTTTT. Protein sequence: CASSTGQAINTGELFF.

CDR3 DNA: TGTGCCAGCAGCACCCGACAGGCCGCAGGGGAGACCCAGTACTTC. It codes for CASSTRQAAGETQYF. The chain recombines TRBV5-6 with TRBJ2-5; the D gene is possibly TRBD1 (6 bases). CDR1 and CDR2 (germline): SGHDT, YYEEEE. This CDR3 is built from 15 residues. The V end lost 4 bases, the J end lost 5 bases, and 18 bases lay between the germline ends.

This clone was recorded only once. The rearrangement joins TRBV10-2 to TRBJ1-5, with a tentative D call TRBD1 (5 bases). The CDR3 spans 17 residues. Looked up from germline, CDR1 is WSHSY and CDR2 is SAAADI. Trimming removed 5 bases at V and 0 bases at J, with 17 bases between. CDR3 bases: TGCGCCAGCAGTTCTTTTTCGGGGGGATCTAGCAATCAGCCCCAGCATTTT. Protein: CASSSFSGGSSNQPQHF.

The V call is TRBV7-2, the J call TRBJ2-7; 7 bases are shared with TRBD2. The CDR3 extends over 14 amino acids. The trim removed 3 bases at V and 2 bases at J, leaving 4 bases unmatched. Germline CDR1 reads SGHTA; CDR2 reads FQGNSA. CDR3 in DNA: TGTGCCAGCAGCTTCGGGGGGTTACCCTACGAGCAGTACTTC. It yields the protein CASSFGGLPYEQYF.

V gene TRBV3-1 (or the pseudogene TRBV3-2) combines with J gene TRBJ2-7; 8 nucleotides align to TRBD1. The CDR3 runs 15 residues. CDR1 LGHDT and CDR2 YNNKEL come from the germline V gene (reference sequence). V gave up 6 bases and J gave up 0 bases; unmatched junction bases: 7. CDR3 in amino acids: CASSPRDRLSYEQYF. The DNA of the CDR3 is TGTGCCAGCAGTCCGAGGGACAGGCTCTCCTACGAGCAGTACTTC.

This chain links TRBV7-2 with TRBJ2-7; D unclear. This CDR3 has 12 amino acids. Germline V gene sequence: CDR1 SGHTA, CDR2 FQGNSA. Trimming took 2 bases from V and 4 from J, leaving 6 bases between them. The CDR3 loop reads CASSLRRYEQYF. CDR3 nucleotides: TGTGCCAGCAGCTTAAGGCGGTACGAGCAGTACTTC. Complete variable domain (other parts from reference TRBV7-2 and TRBJ2-7): GAGVSQSPSNKVTEKGKDVELRCDPISGHTALYWYRQSLGQGLEFLIYFQGNSAPDKSGLPSDRFSAERTGGSVSTLTIQRTQQEDSAVYLCASSLRRYEQYFGPGTRLTVT.

The genes are TRBV6-5 and TRBJ2-7, with 8 bases fitting TRBD1. Per germline, CDR1 MNHEY and CDR2 SVGAGI. The CDR3 totals 15 residues. The J segment lost 5 bases and the V segment lost 6 bases, leaving 12 bases of the junction unmatched. Here the CDR3 DNA reads TGTGCCAGCAGCCGCCGACAGGGGTCGGGTAACGAGCAGTACTTC. It encodes CASSRRQGSGNEQYF.

CDR3 nucleotides: TGTGCCAGCAGCTTAGGACTAGTTGAGACCCAGTACTTC. Translated, it gives CASSLGLVETQYF. V is TRBV7-2 and J is TRBJ2-5; the D gene is possibly TRBD2 (6 bases). The CDR3 covers 13 residues. Germline V lookup: CDR1 SGHTA, CDR2 FQGNSA. V shed 1 base and J shed 5 bases, with 8 bases lying between them. The full variable domain, completed using reference TRBV7-2 and TRBJ2-5, is GAGVSQSPSNKVTEKGKDVELRCDPISGHTALYWYRQSLGQGLEFLIYFQGNSAPDKSGLPSDRFSAERTGGSVSTLTIQRTQQEDSAVYLCASSLGLVETQYFGPGTRLLVL.

The chain is built from TRBV29-1 and TRBJ1-2; the D is unclear. The CDR3 is made up of 11 amino acids. CDR1 SQVTM and CDR2 ANQGSEA come from the germline V gene. Trimming shortened V by 4 bases and J by 5 bases, and 8 bases separated the two germline ends. In nucleotides, the CDR3 is TGCAGCGTTGGTGAGTCTTATGGCTACACCTTC. This codes for CSVGESYGYTF.

The chain joins TRBV11-2 to TRBJ2-1; TRBD1 aligns across 7 bases. The trim removed 4 bases at V and 4 bases at J, leaving 7 bases unmatched. The CDR3 totals 15 residues. Germline loops: CDR1 SGHAT, CDR2 FQNNGV. DNA of the CDR3: TGTGCCAGCAGCTCAGGGGACAGACAGTACAATGAGCAGTTCTTC. Translation gives CASSSGDRQYNEQFF. Based on the CDR3 plus reference TRBV11-2 and TRBJ2-1, the full variable domain is EAGVAQSPRYKIIEKRQSVAFWCNPISGHATLYWYQQILGQGPKLLIQFQNNGVVDDSQLPKDRFSAERLKGVDSTLKIQPAKLEDSAVYLCASSSGDRQYNEQFFGPGTRLTVL.

The rearrangement uses TRBV6-6 and TRBJ2-3; 13 positions match TRBD2. Per the germline V gene, CDR1 is MNHNY and CDR2 is SVGAGI (reference sequence). V lost 6 bases, J lost 2 bases, and 2 bases stayed unmatched. This CDR3 region has 15 residues. CDR3 region: CASRLAGGPTDTQYF. The CDR3, as DNA: TGTGCCAGCAGACTAGCGGGGGGGCCCACAGATACGCAGTATTTT.

This sequence joins TRBV5-6 and TRBJ2-5; 7 nucleotides match TRBD2. J was trimmed by 2 bases and V by 0 bases; bases with no gene match: 4. The length of the CDR3 is 15 residues. Germline V gives CDR1 SGHDT, CDR2 YYEEEE. The CDR3 region is CASSLAHGRQETQYF. In DNA form, the CDR3 reads TGTGCCAGCAGCTTGGCGCACGGGAGGCAAGAGACCCAGTACTTC.